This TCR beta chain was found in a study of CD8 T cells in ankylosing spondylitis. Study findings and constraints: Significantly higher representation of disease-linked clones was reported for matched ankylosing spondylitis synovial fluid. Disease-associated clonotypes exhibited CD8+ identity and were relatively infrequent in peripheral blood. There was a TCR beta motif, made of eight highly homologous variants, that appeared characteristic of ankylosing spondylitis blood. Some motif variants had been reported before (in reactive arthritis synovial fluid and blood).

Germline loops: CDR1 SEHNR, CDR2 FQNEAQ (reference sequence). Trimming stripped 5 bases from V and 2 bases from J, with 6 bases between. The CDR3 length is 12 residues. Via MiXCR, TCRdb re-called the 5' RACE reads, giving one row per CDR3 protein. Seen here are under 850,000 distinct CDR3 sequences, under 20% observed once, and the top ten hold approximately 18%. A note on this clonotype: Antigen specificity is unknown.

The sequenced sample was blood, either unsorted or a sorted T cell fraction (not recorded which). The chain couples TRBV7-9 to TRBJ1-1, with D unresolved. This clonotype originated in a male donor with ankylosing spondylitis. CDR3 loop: CASSEDNTEAFF. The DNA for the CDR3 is TGTGCCAGCAGCGAAGATAACACTGAAGCTTTCTTT.